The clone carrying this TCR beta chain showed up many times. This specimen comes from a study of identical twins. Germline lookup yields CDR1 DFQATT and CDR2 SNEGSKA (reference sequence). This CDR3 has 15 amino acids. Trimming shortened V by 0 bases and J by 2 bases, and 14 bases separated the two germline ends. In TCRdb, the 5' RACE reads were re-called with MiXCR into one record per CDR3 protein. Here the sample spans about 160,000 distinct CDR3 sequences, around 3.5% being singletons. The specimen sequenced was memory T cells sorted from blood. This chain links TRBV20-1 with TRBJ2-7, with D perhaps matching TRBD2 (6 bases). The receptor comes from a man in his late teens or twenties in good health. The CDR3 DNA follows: TGCAGTGCTAGAGAACCCCTGGGGGGAACCTACGAGCAGTACTTC. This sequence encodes CSAREPLGGTYEQYF.